The 24 T cell receptor beta chains below come from one sample, sequenced in a study of PD-1 blockade in classical Hodgkin lymphoma. Assay: immunoSEQ multiplex PCR; the TCRdb copy retains only in-frame clones and omits some. This sample yields 70,000 or so clones, of which over 90% are seen a single time; about 2.6% belongs to the top ten. The sample's time point: newly diagnosed, previously untreated cHL patient sample. The specimen sequenced was peripheral blood mononuclear cells (PBMCs). Receptors were obtained from a human donor with classical Hodgkin lymphoma.

The gene calls are TRBV18 and TRBJ2-1; tentative D call: TRBD2 (5 bases). The germline V and J ends were trimmed by 0 bases and 5 bases, with 8 bases remaining between them. The CDR3 consists of 14 residues. Germline loops: CDR1 KGHSH, CDR2 LQKENI. Written as DNA, the CDR3 is TGTGCCAGCTCACCACCGGGAGAAAACAATGAGCAGTTCTTC. Translating it yields CASSPPGENNEQFF. The entire variable domain, with the rest obtained from reference TRBV18 and TRBJ2-1, is as follows: NAGVMQNPRHLVRRRGQEARLRCSPMKGHSHVYWYRQLPEEGLKFMVYLQKENIIDESGMPKERFSAEFPKEGPSILRIQQVVRGDSAAYFCASSPPGENNEQFFGPGTRLTVL.

The chain links TRBV19 to TRBJ2-7, with D perhaps matching TRBD1 or TRBD2 (6 bases each). This CDR3 contains 13 residues. V was shortened by 6 bases and J by 2 bases, with 11 bases between the two germline ends. CDR1 is LNHDA, CDR2 SQIVND, per germline (reference sequence). Here the CDR3 DNA reads TGTGCCAGTAGCCGGGGGCCAACCTACGAGCAGTACTTC. This translates into CASSRGPTYEQYF. The entire variable domain, with the rest obtained from reference TRBV19 and TRBJ2-7, is as follows: DGGITQSPKYLFRKEGQNVTLSCEQNLNHDAMYWYRQDPGQGLRLIYYSQIVNDFQKGDIAEGYSVSREKKESFPLTVTSAQKNPTAFYLCASSRGPTYEQYFGPGTRLTVT.

The chain employs TRBV6-1 and TRBJ1-3; tentative D call: TRBD1 (5 bases). V was shortened by 5 bases and J by 0 bases, with 8 bases between the two germline ends. Per germline, CDR1 MNHNS and CDR2 SASEGT. CDR3 size: 14 residues. CDR3 nucleotide sequence: TGTGCCAGCAGTCTGCAGGGCTCTGGAAACACCATATATTTT. Its protein is CASSLQGSGNTIYF.

The V gene is TRBV6-5, the J gene TRBJ1-1; D ambiguous. Germline values: CDR1 MNHEY, CDR2 SVGAGI. The germline V and J ends were trimmed by 0 bases and 3 bases, with 14 bases remaining between them. The CDR3 covers 16 residues. CDR3 DNA sequence: TGTGCCAGCAGTTACTCGGCCGGCACCTGGGACACTGAAGCTTTCTTT. Protein product: CASSYSAGTWDTEAFF.

This clone has only a few counts. V gene TRBV7-9 combines with J gene TRBJ2-5, with 9 bases identical to TRBD2. V shed 6 bases and J 2 bases; nucleotides not matched to a gene: 4. CDR1 SEHNR and CDR2 FQNEAQ come from the germline V gene (reference sequence). The CDR3 is 14 residues long. CDR3 amino acids: CASSSSGTQETQYF. CDR3 nucleotide sequence: TGTGCCAGCAGTTCTAGCGGGACTCAAGAGACCCAGTACTTC. Full variable domain (outside the CDR3, taken from reference TRBV7-9 and TRBJ2-5): DTGVSQNPRHKITKRGQNVTFRCDPISEHNRLYWYRQTLGQGPEFLTYFQNEAQLEKSRLLSDRFSAERPKGSFSTLEIQRTEQGDSAMYLCASSSSGTQETQYFGPGTRLLVL.

V and J are TRBV6-1 and TRBJ2-1, with a possible D match to TRBD1 (6 bases). The CDR3 extends over 15 amino acids. Trimming pared 2 bases from V and 10 bases from J, leaving 18 bases between. Germline values: CDR1 MNHNS, CDR2 SASEGT. CDR3 protein: CASSEIGGPNGEQFF. The CDR3 region has the DNA TGTGCCAGCAGTGAAATTGGGGGCCCGAATGGGGAGCAGTTCTTC.

The chain uses TRBV10-3 and TRBJ1-2, with a tentative D call TRBD1 (6 bases). There are 13 residues in the CDR3. Trimming took off 7 bases at V and 2 bases at J, with 11 bases between the two ends. CDR1 and CDR2 (germline): ENHRY, SYGVKD. For the CDR3, the DNA is TGTGCCATCAAGCCGACAGGAAACTATGGCTACACCTTC. Protein product: CAIKPTGNYGYTF.

The gene calls are TRBV30 and TRBJ2-6; D is undetermined. The CDR3 covers 17 residues. Germline-derived CDR1 and CDR2 are GTSNPN and SVGIG (reference sequence). The ends were cut back, 4 bases at V and 1 base at J, with 17 bases in the middle. The CDR3 protein is CAWTAPLGRSGANVLTF. CDR3 sequence (DNA): TGTGCCTGGACCGCCCCCTTAGGAAGGTCTGGGGCCAACGTCCTGACTTTC. The whole variable domain, filled in from reference TRBV30 and TRBJ2-6, reads SQTIHQWPATLVQPVGSPLSLECTVEGTSNPNLYWYRQAAGRGLQLLFYSVGIGQISSEVPQNLSASRPQDRQFILSSKKLLLSDSGFYLCAWTAPLGRSGANVLTFGAGSRLTVL.

This chain joins TRBV6-5 and TRBJ2-6; D unclear. Trimming cost V 6 bases and J 4 bases, with 13 bases left between them. The CDR3 loop spans 15 amino acids. The germline V gene has CDR1 MNHEY and CDR2 SVGAGI. Written as DNA, the CDR3 is TGTGCCAGCAGGTCTACCTTGACCGGGGCCAACGTCCTGACTTTC. It specifies CASRSTLTGANVLTF.

The V and J genes are TRBV6-6 and TRBJ1-4; TRBD1 is a possible D gene (5 bases). V lost 0 bases, J lost 7 bases, and 9 bases lay in between. The CDR3 has 14 residues. Germline-derived CDR1 and CDR2 are MNHNY and SVGAGI (reference sequence). This CDR3 is CASSYSEGSEKLFF. CDR3 in DNA: TGTGCCAGCAGTTACTCTGAGGGGAGTGAAAAACTGTTTTTT.

The CDR3 is CASSLVQGGRDTQYF. The CDR3 bases are TGTGCCAGCAGCTTAGTACAGGGGGGTCGGGATACGCAGTATTTT. This chain connects TRBV13 to TRBJ2-3, with 8 bases that match TRBD1. In germline, CDR1 is PRHDT, CDR2 FYEKMQ (reference sequence). The length of the CDR3 is 15 residues. The ends lost 1 base at V and 6 bases at J; junction bases unmatched: 6.

V is TRBV6-6 and J is TRBJ2-5; D gene unclear. CDR1 and CDR2 (germline): MNHNY, SVGAGI (reference sequence). The V end lost 5 bases, the J end lost 5 bases, and 0 bases lay between the germline ends. This CDR3 is built from 9 residues. DNA of the CDR3: TGTGCCAGCAGTGAGACCCAGTACTTC. It encodes CASSETQYF.

The V and J genes are TRBV10-3 and TRBJ2-2; D is ambiguous. V was shortened by 8 bases and J by 4 bases, with 8 bases between the two germline ends. CDR1 is ENHRY, CDR2 SYGVKD, per germline. The CDR3 is 12 amino acids. For the CDR3, the DNA is TGTGCCATCCGGATTTTCACCGGGGAGCTGTTTTTT. The encoded protein is CAIRIFTGELFF.

The V and J genes are TRBV2 and TRBJ1-1; D is uncertain. There are 15 residues in the CDR3. V was clipped by 4 bases and J by 0 bases, with 12 bases between them. Per the germline V gene, CDR1 is SNHLY and CDR2 is FYNNEI. The DNA for the CDR3 is TGTGCCAGCAGTGCCCGGCCAGATATGAACACTGAAGCTTTCTTT. Amino acid sequence: CASSARPDMNTEAFF.

Only one count was recorded for this clone. V usage is TRBV19 and J usage is TRBJ2-1; 8 nucleotides align to TRBD2. After removal of 6 bases from V and 1 base from J, the junction contained 5 bases not matched to a gene. The CDR3 extends over 15 amino acids. The germline V gene encodes CDR1 LNHDA and CDR2 SQIVND (reference sequence). CDR3 residues: CASREGTRSYNEQFF. In nucleotides, the CDR3 is TGTGCCAGTAGAGAGGGGACTAGGTCCTACAATGAGCAGTTCTTC.

The chain is built from TRBV5-1 and TRBJ2-5; D is possibly TRBD1 (7 bases). This CDR3 has 15 amino acids. Germline assignment: CDR1 SGHRS and CDR2 YFSETQ. The V and J ends lost 0 bases and 5 bases respectively, with 14 bases between them. Written as DNA, the CDR3 is TGCGCCAGCAGCTTGGGTGGAGGGGGCTTGGAGACCCAGTACTTC. Protein: CASSLGGGGLETQYF.

J is TRBJ2-2 and V is TRBV7-2; 7 positions match TRBD1. Unmatched junction bases numbered 9, after V lost 5 bases and J lost 3 bases. This CDR3 spans 16 amino acids. The germline V gene has CDR1 SGHTA and CDR2 FQGNSA. The CDR3: CASSISGTVDTGELFF. For the CDR3, the DNA is TGTGCCAGCAGCATTTCCGGGACAGTTGACACCGGGGAGCTGTTTTTT.

The chain uses TRBV28 and TRBJ2-7; D is unclear. The CDR3 contains 13 residues. Per germline, CDR1 MDHEN and CDR2 SYDVKM. Trimming took off 2 bases at V and 3 bases at J, with 8 bases between the two ends. The CDR3: CASSLGSFYEQYF. The CDR3 nucleotides are TGTGCCAGCAGTTTAGGCTCCTTCTACGAGCAGTACTTC.

The chain joins TRBV18 to TRBJ2-7, with 8 bases aligning to TRBD2. Germline CDR1 is KGHSH and CDR2 is LQKENI. Trimming took 2 bases from V and 2 from J; bases not matched to a gene: 5. CDR3 length equals 15 residues. CDR3 nucleotides: TGTGCCAGCTCACCATCCCCTAGCGGGCCCTACGAGCAGTACTTC. As protein: CASSPSPSGPYEQYF.

The count of this clone is one. This chain connects TRBV5-8 to TRBJ2-3; D is undetermined. This CDR3 is 13 amino acids long. Trimming took off 0 bases at V and 3 bases at J, with 5 bases between the two ends. CDR1 and CDR2 (germline): SGHTS, YDEGEE. CDR3 sequence reads: CASSLAGTDTQYF. In DNA, the CDR3 is TGTGCCAGCAGCTTGGCCGGGACAGATACGCAGTATTTT.

The V and J genes are TRBV2 and TRBJ2-7; 14 bases map to TRBD2. CDR3 size: 17 residues. The V gene end was trimmed by 5 bases and the J gene end by 6 bases; junction bases not matched to a gene: 12. In germline, CDR1 is SNHLY, CDR2 FYNNEI. CDR3 residues: CASSLTAGTSGRGEQYF. The CDR3 coding sequence is TGTGCCAGCAGTTTAACCGCCGGGACTAGCGGGAGAGGCGAGCAGTACTTC. The complete variable domain, with remaining parts taken from reference TRBV2 and TRBJ2-7, reads EPEVTQTPSHQVTQMGQEVILRCVPISNHLYFYWYRQILGQKVEFLVSFYNNEISEKSEIFDDQFSVERPDGSNFTLKIRSTKLEDSAMYFCASSLTAGTSGRGEQYFGPGTRLTVT.

The chain links TRBV18 to TRBJ1-2; D may be TRBD1 (5 bases). CDR3 length: 17 residues. The germline CDR1 and CDR2 sequences are KGHSH and LQKENI. V lost 0 bases and J lost 2, with 16 bases in between. The DNA for the CDR3 is TGTGCCAGCTCACCACCGGGTGGAGGGAAGGGGAACTATGGCTACACCTTC. It yields the protein CASSPPGGGKGNYGYTF.

V gene TRBV7-3 combines with J gene TRBJ1-1, with D unresolved. Trimming stripped 2 bases from V and 2 bases from J, with 9 bases between. The CDR3 is 14 residues long. Germline loops: CDR1 SGHTA, CDR2 FQGTGA. CDR3 nucleotides: TGTGCCAGCAGCTTAGGCCAGAGCAACACTGAAGCTTTCTTT. This encodes CASSLGQSNTEAFF. The full variable domain, in which reference TRBV7-3 and TRBJ1-1 provide the parts outside the CDR3, is GAGVSQTPSNKVTEKGKYVELRCDPISGHTALYWYRQSLGQGPEFLIYFQGTGAADDSGLPNDRFFAVRPEGSVSTLKIQRTERGDSAVYLCASSLGQSNTEAFFGQGTRLTVV.

This chain's CDR3 is CASSETTPRGTEAFF. In nucleotides, the CDR3 is TGTGCCAGCAGTGAAACTACTCCACGGGGCACTGAAGCTTTCTTT. The chain links TRBV6-1 to TRBJ1-1, with no clear D. CDR1 MNHNS and CDR2 SASEGT come from the germline V gene. This CDR3 spans 15 amino acids. The V gene lost 2 bases and the J gene lost 4 bases, with 14 bases spanning the gap.